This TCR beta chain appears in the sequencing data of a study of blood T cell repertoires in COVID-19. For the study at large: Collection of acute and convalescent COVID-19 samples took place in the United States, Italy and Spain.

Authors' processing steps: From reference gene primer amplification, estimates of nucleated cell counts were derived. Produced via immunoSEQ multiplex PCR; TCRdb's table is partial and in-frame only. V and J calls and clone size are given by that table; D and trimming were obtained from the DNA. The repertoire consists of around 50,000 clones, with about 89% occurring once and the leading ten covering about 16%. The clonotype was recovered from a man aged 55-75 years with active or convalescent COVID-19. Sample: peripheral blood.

CDR3 sequence (DNA): TGCGCCAGCAGCCAAGATCGGCGGTCGGGGGGCGAGGAGACCCAGTACTTC. Translation: CASSQDRRSGGEETQYF. The genes are TRBV4-3 and TRBJ2-5, with D possibly being TRBD2 (7 bases). V lost 0 bases and J 5 bases, leaving 19 bases between the germline ends. The CDR3 is 17 residues long. Germline assignment: CDR1 LGHNA and CDR2 YSLEER.